The source of this T cell receptor beta chain is a study of technical replicates of blood from several donors. Sequenced by immunoSEQ multiplex PCR; TCRdb stores in-frame clones only, minus some. The sample lists about 76,000 clones, about 91% occurring once. The TCR sequence derives from a human donor in good health. The sequencing input was T cells isolated from PBMCs.

CDR3 in DNA: TGTGCCAGCATCCGTCAGGACAGGATGCACTCCTACGAGCAGTACTTC. Translated: CASIRQDRMHSYEQYF. The V gene is TRBV7-7, the J gene TRBJ2-7; TRBD1 matches at 7 bases. V was clipped by 7 bases and J by 0 bases; unmatched bases: 12. Looked up from germline, CDR1 is SSHAT and CDR2 is FNYEAQ (reference sequence). CDR3 length: 16 residues.